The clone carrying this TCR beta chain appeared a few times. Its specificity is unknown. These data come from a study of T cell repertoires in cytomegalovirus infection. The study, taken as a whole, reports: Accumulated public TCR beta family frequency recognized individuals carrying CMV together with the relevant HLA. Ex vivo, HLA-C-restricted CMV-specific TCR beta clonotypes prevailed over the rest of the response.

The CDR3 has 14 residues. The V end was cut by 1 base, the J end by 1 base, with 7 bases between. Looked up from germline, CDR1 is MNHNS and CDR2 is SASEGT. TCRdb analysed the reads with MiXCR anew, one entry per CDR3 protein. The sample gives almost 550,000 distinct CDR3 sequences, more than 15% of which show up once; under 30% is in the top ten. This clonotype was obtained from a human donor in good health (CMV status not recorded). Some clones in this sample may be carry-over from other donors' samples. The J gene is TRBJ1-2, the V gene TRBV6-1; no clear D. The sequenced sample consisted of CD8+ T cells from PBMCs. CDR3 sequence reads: CASSEVSLNYGYTF. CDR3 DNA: TGTGCCAGCAGTGAAGTGTCCCTTAACTATGGCTACACCTTC.